The 14 T cell receptor beta chains in this list originate from one sample, sequenced in a study of shared clonotypes between healthy human individuals. Clones were read by immunoSEQ multiplex PCR, and TCRdb kept only the in-frame ones, dropping some. The table records about 490,000 clones, over 65% of them present only once. Specimen: PBMCs. The receptor set was obtained from a middle-aged woman in good health. Some clones in this sample may be carry-over from other donors' samples.

The gene calls are TRBV2 and TRBJ2-7; possible D gene TRBD2, 6 bases. Germline CDR1 and CDR2: SNHLY and FYNNEI. V was clipped by 0 bases and J by 0 bases, with 12 bases between them. The length of the CDR3 is 16 residues. The CDR3 reads CASSEAWAGLSYEQYF. The CDR3 DNA reads as TGTGCCAGCAGTGAAGCTTGGGCGGGACTCTCCTACGAGCAGTACTTC.

V usage is TRBV4-2 and J usage is TRBJ1-1; a possible D gene is TRBD1 (6 bases). CDR1 and CDR2 (germline): LGHNA, YNFKEQ. Trimming stripped 8 bases from V and 3 bases from J, with 16 bases between. The CDR3 covers 14 residues. The CDR3 loop is CASRTGQPYTEAFF. The CDR3 DNA sequence: TGTGCCAGCCGAACGGGACAACCTTACACTGAAGCTTTCTTT.

This chain joins TRBV5-1 and TRBJ2-3; D not certain. The V gene's germline CDR1 is SGHRS and CDR2 YFSETQ. Trimming pared 6 bases from V and 0 bases from J, leaving 14 bases between. The CDR3 extends over 15 amino acids. The CDR3 region has the DNA TGCGCCAGCATGCTGGAACGACCAAGCACAGATACGCAGTATTTT. Encoded protein: CASMLERPSTDTQYF.

Comment on this clone: At one boundary the junction diverges from the germline segment, which might be a read error. The chain links TRBV28 to TRBJ2-7; 7 nucleotides line up with TRBD2. CDR1 is MDHEN and CDR2 is SYDVKM in the germline V gene. The CDR3 totals 13 residues. CDR3 sequence: CASSLSPWRENNF. CDR3 bases: TGTGCCAGCAGTTTATCCCCCTGGCGGGAGAATAACTTC.

This sequence joins TRBV6-1 and TRBJ2-7; D is possibly TRBD2 (6 bases). V gave up 7 bases and J gave up 3 bases, with 13 bases separating them. Germline V gene lookup returns CDR1 MNHNS and CDR2 SASEGT. This CDR3 region has 13 residues. CDR3 region: CASIGSSFYEQYF. The CDR3 coding sequence is TGTGCCAGCATCGGGAGTTCCTTCTACGAGCAGTACTTC.

The chain joins TRBV4-1 to TRBJ2-6, with 12 bases identical to TRBD1. V trimming: 2 bases; J trimming: 4 bases; junction bases outside the gene matches: 6. Per the germline V gene, CDR1 is MGHRA and CDR2 is YSYEKL. The CDR3 loop spans 18 amino acids. The CDR3 DNA reads TGCGCCAGCAGCCAACTGGGACAGGGGGCGCGGGGGGCCAACGTCCTGACTTTC. Protein: CASSQLGQGARGANVLTF.

This clone occurred a few times. The chain carries TRBV5-4 and TRBJ1-2, with TRBD1 matching 12 bases. Germline V lookup: CDR1 SGHNT, CDR2 YYREEE (reference sequence). With V trimmed by 5 bases and J by 8 bases, 10 bases remained unmatched. This CDR3 spans 15 amino acids. In DNA form, the CDR3 reads TGTGCCAGCAGAGCCATCGGGACAGGGGGCGTCGGCTACACCTTC. Residues: CASRAIGTGGVGYTF.

This clone was seen many times. The chain recombines TRBV7-8 with TRBJ2-2; possibly TRBD2 for D (6 bases). The CDR3 is 16 amino acids. Germline V gene lookup returns CDR1 SGHVS and CDR2 FQNEAQ. Trimming stripped 6 bases from V and 1 base from J, with 15 bases between. The CDR3 DNA reads TGTGCCAGCAGTTCCCTAGCCGGGGGGAACACCGGGGAGCTGTTTTTT. It is translated as CASSSLAGGNTGELFF.

A few counts support this clone. The chain joins TRBV4-3 to TRBJ1-1; no firm D call. CDR1 and CDR2 (germline): LGHNA, YSLEER. This CDR3 contains 19 residues. Trimming removed 0 bases at V and 5 bases at J, with 25 bases between. As DNA, the CDR3 is TGCGCCAGCAGCCAAGATAATTCGGCAGGCCTCACGGGAGGGACTGAAGCTTTCTTT. Translation: CASSQDNSAGLTGGTEAFF.

The chain uses TRBV6-5 and TRBJ2-1; TRBD2 might be the D (6 bases). With 0 bases removed from V and 6 bases from J, the gap between germline ends came to 15 bases. There are 16 residues in the CDR3. The germline CDR1 and CDR2 sequences are MNHEY and SVGAGI. The DNA of the CDR3 is TGTGCCAGCAGTTACTCTGCGGAACTAGCTGGCAATGAGCAGTTCTTC. This gives the protein CASSYSAELAGNEQFF.

The V call is TRBV9, the J call TRBJ2-1; 11 bases align to TRBD2. The germline CDR1 and CDR2 sequences are SGDLS and YYNGEE. The CDR3 is 15 amino acids. J was trimmed by 8 bases and V by 10 bases; bases with no gene match: 14. The CDR3 DNA reads TGTGCCTCATCTATAGATAGCGGGAGGGCCGATGAGCAGTTCTTC. Translated, it gives CASSIDSGRADEQFF.

V gene TRBV4-3 combines with J gene TRBJ2-7; 7 positions agree with TRBD1. From germline, CDR1 is LGHNA and CDR2 YSLEER. The CDR3 length is 15 residues. After removal of 4 bases from V and 0 bases from J, the junction contained 6 bases not matched to a gene. CDR3 sequence reads: CASSRDRASSYEQYF. The CDR3 coding sequence is TGCGCCAGCAGCCGTGACAGGGCGAGCTCCTACGAGCAGTACTTC.

The V and J genes are TRBV7-3 and TRBJ2-1, with 14 bases aligning to TRBD2. The CDR3 is 19 residues long. Germline-derived CDR1 and CDR2 are SGHTA and FQGTGA. Trimming took 5 bases from V and 2 from J; bases not matched to a gene: 11. CDR3 coding DNA: TGTGCCAGCAGCCGTCCAGCGGGACTAGCGGGAGAGGCCTACAATGAGCAGTTCTTC. This gives the protein CASSRPAGLAGEAYNEQFF. Full variable domain (remainder filled in from reference TRBV7-3 and TRBJ2-1): GAGVSQTPSNKVTEKGKYVELRCDPISGHTALYWYRQSLGQGPEFLIYFQGTGAADDSGLPNDRFFAVRPEGSVSTLKIQRTERGDSAVYLCASSRPAGLAGEAYNEQFFGPGTRLTVL.

Of note for this clone: Additional DNA sequences in this sample encode the identical CDR3. This sequence joins TRBV5-1 and TRBJ1-1; D is possibly TRBD1 (5 bases). CDR1 and CDR2 (germline): SGHRS, YFSETQ. This CDR3 contains 14 residues. V was clipped by 0 bases and J by 2 bases, with 8 bases between them. CDR3 region: CASSLGGGNTEAFF. CDR3 nucleotides: TGCGCCAGCAGCTTGGGGGGCGGTAACACTGAAGCTTTCTTT.